Below, 12 T cell receptor beta chains from the same sample are listed, as sequenced in a study of molecular identifiers for immune sequencing clone quantification. TCRdb analysed the PCR reads with MiXCR anew, one entry per CDR3 protein. Found here are around 470,000 distinct CDR3 sequences, roughly 26% of them singletons; the top ten hold under 0.8%. Sequencing used naive CD8+ T cells from blood, with Jurkat cell RNA spiked in. Subset: FACS-sorted CD8+CD4-CCR7+CD45RA+ naive T cells. The source is a human donor in good health. Some libraries in this study had Jurkat cell RNA spiked in.

About this clonotype itself: Since a much larger clone is just one base distant, this may be a read error. Since no conserved phenylalanine or tryptophan closes the CDR3, a read error is the likely cause. V gene TRBV7-2 combines with J gene TRBJ1-1, with unresolved D. Trimming cost V 3 bases and J 5 bases, with 13 bases left between them. Germline CDR1 reads SGHTA; CDR2 reads FQGNSA. This CDR3 spans 14 amino acids. CDR3 DNA sequence: TGTGCCAGCAGCTTCTCGGAGCCCCTAACTGAAGCTTTCATT. This translates into CASSFSEPLTEAFI.

V usage is TRBV7-9 and J usage is TRBJ2-7; D not certain. The CDR3 has 15 residues. V lost 1 base and J lost 2, with 12 bases in between. The germline gives CDR1 SEHNR, CDR2 FQNEAQ (reference sequence). The CDR3 loop is CASSLDYLTPYEQYF. The CDR3 DNA follows: TGTGCCAGCAGCTTAGACTACCTAACCCCCTACGAGCAGTACTTC.

This clonotype showed up many times. V usage is TRBV12-3 or TRBV12-4 and J usage is TRBJ1-4; 10 nucleotides align to TRBD1. The CDR3 covers 15 residues. V shed 8 bases, J shed 5 bases, and the junction held 8 bases outside the gene matches. CDR3 bases: TGTGCCAGCGGCAGTCCGGGACAGGGGAATGAAAAACTGTTTTTT. Amino acid sequence: CASGSPGQGNEKLFF.

This clonotype came up many times. CDR3 in DNA: TGCGCCAGCAGCCAAGACGGATACCAAGAGACCCAGTACTTC. Its protein product is CASSQDGYQETQYF. The chain links TRBV4-1 to TRBJ2-5; D is uncertain. CDR1 and CDR2 from the germline V gene are MGHRA and YSYEKL. This CDR3 contains 14 residues. V was pared by 0 bases and J by 0 bases, with 5 bases between.

This clonotype was counted at least ten times. The genes are TRBV4-3 and TRBJ1-2; D might be TRBD1 (6 bases). Germline V lookup: CDR1 LGHNA, CDR2 YSLEER. This CDR3 comprises 18 residues. Trimming pared 0 bases from V and 2 bases from J, leaving 19 bases between. In DNA form, the CDR3 reads TGCGCCAGCAGCCAAGAGGTCGCTGCGGCAGGGGAGAACTATGGCTACACCTTC. It is translated as CASSQEVAAAGENYGYTF.

The chain employs TRBV5-5 and TRBJ2-2, with 9 bases that match TRBD2. J was trimmed by 6 bases and V by 0 bases; bases with no gene match: 6. The CDR3 covers 16 residues. CDR1 is SGHKS and CDR2 is YYEKEE in the germline V gene (reference sequence). As DNA, the CDR3 is TGTGCCAGCAGCTTGGAGCGGGGGGCGATCGCCGGGGAGCTGTTTTTT. Amino acids: CASSLERGAIAGELFF.

There are many counts of this clonotype. J is TRBJ1-1 and V is TRBV29-1, with D maybe TRBD1 (5 bases). Germline V lookup: CDR1 SQVTM, CDR2 ANQGSEA. The CDR3 sequence is 13 residues long. Trimming stripped 7 bases from V and 4 bases from J, with 16 bases between. The CDR3 reads CSAYPQGATEAFF. The CDR3 DNA reads as TGCAGCGCTTACCCCCAGGGCGCCACTGAAGCTTTCTTT.

In this sample, this clonotype turned up many times. The chain has TRBV5-4 and TRBJ2-3; the match to TRBD2 covers 15 bases. This CDR3 comprises 17 residues. Trimming removed 4 bases from V and 2 bases from J; junction bases left unmatched: 5. CDR1 and CDR2 (germline): SGHNT, YYREEE (reference sequence). The CDR3 reads CASSPGLAGGHTDTQYF. CDR3 nucleotides: TGTGCCAGCAGCCCCGGACTAGCGGGGGGGCACACAGATACGCAGTATTTT.

Ten or more counts support this clonotype. The chain links TRBV20-1 to TRBJ1-6; D gene unclear. The germline V gene has CDR1 DFQATT and CDR2 SNEGSKA (reference sequence). This CDR3 is built from 10 residues. The V and J ends lost 3 bases and 10 bases respectively, with 4 bases between them. The CDR3: CSASSSPLHF. DNA of the CDR3: TGCAGTGCTAGTTCCTCACCCCTCCACTTT.

This clonotype was observed a handful of times. The V and J genes are TRBV7-6 and TRBJ1-1; D possibly corresponds to TRBD1 (5 bases). Germline V lookup: CDR1 SGHVS, CDR2 FNYEAQ. With 5 bases removed from V and 0 bases from J, the gap between germline ends came to 16 bases. This CDR3 region has 16 residues. The CDR3 reads CASSQVTGAVNTEAFF. The CDR3 bases are TGTGCCAGCAGCCAAGTTACCGGGGCGGTGAACACTGAAGCTTTCTTT.

A few counts support this clonotype. V gene TRBV19 combines with J gene TRBJ2-7; D might be TRBD2 (6 bases). Per germline, CDR1 LNHDA and CDR2 SQIVND (reference sequence). The CDR3 runs 13 residues. The V end was cut by 1 base, the J end by 6 bases, with 10 bases between. CDR3 sequence: CASSIAPGAEQYF. CDR3 in DNA: TGTGCCAGTAGTATAGCTCCGGGAGCCGAGCAGTACTTC. Combining the CDR3 with reference TRBV19 and TRBJ2-7 gives the whole variable domain DGGITQSPKYLFRKEGQNVTLSCEQNLNHDAMYWYRQDPGQGLRLIYYSQIVNDFQKGDIAEGYSVSREKKESFPLTVTSAQKNPTAFYLCASSIAPGAEQYFGPGTRLTVT.

This clonotype was detected a few times. The chain joins TRBV7-9 to TRBJ2-5; D gene ambiguous. V lost 8 bases to trimming and J lost 4 bases, with 14 bases between them. CDR3 size: 13 residues. The germline V gene has CDR1 SEHNR and CDR2 FQNEAQ (reference sequence). The CDR3 reads CASRGVLPETQYF. The CDR3 nucleotides read TGTGCCAGCCGTGGGGTTCTCCCAGAGACCCAGTACTTC.